The source of this T cell receptor beta chain is a study of cytomegalovirus exposure and HLA in healthy donors. Study overall: An early release of data contained some 80 million unique TCRs, which came from HLA-typed donors. Study results and limitations: It was confirmed in vitro that a few of the CMV-associated chains were specific for CMV antigens. There were reportedly fewer N-insertions in an Asian-associated ancestry cluster than the approximately 630-donor mean, in a later analysis.

The primer mix had 60 Vbeta and 13 Jbeta primers. Profiled with immunoSEQ multiplex PCR; TCRdb holds only in-frame clones, not every one. The data hold approximately 160,000 clones, with about 79% observed a single time. In regard to this clone: Its antigen is currently unknown.

The sample was PBMCs. This sequence originates from a male donor in good health and CMV-seronegative.

The CDR3 here is CAWTRQGAKTNEKLFF. The CDR3 DNA reads TGTGCCTGGACGAGACAGGGGGCGAAGACTAATGAAAAACTGTTTTTT. The V gene is TRBV30, the J gene TRBJ1-4, with 10 bases aligning to TRBD1. The CDR3 is 16 amino acids. Germline assignment: CDR1 GTSNPN and CDR2 SVGIG (reference sequence). V was clipped by 4 bases and J by 2 bases; unmatched bases: 7.